The 19 T cell receptor beta chains reported below all come from one sample, sequenced in a study of CD4 T cells in relation to SARS-CoV-2 and coronaviruses (dated by TCRdb to the early 2020s). Antigen specificity for these receptors is unknown. Library construction relied on the immunoSEQ multiplex PCR assay. The table was pulled from immuneACCESS by TCRdb, which kept in-frame rearrangements only. Such tables lose some clones; where checked, under half of the loss comes from unresolved V genes, and the rest has no known cause. Within this sample are some 45,000 clones, with roughly 80% of them counted one time only. The ten largest clones capture about 1.3% of the sample. Sequencing was carried out using naive CD4+ T cells from PBMCs, cultured in vitro. The sample's cell subset or site label, in plain terms: naive CD4+ T cells isolated by negative enrichment. These receptors were collected from an adult with COVID-19.

The genes are TRBV2 and TRBJ1-5; 7 bases line up with TRBD1. Unmatched junction bases numbered 3, after V lost 5 bases and J lost 5 bases. The CDR3 length is 13 residues. Germline V lookup: CDR1 SNHLY, CDR2 FYNNEI. The CDR3: CASSRTGDQPQHF. CDR3 nucleotide sequence: TGTGCCAGCAGTCGAACAGGGGATCAGCCCCAGCATTTT.

This clone has a single count. CDR3 sequence (DNA): TGTGCCAGCAGTTACTCCGAGAGAGAAAGGAGCTCCTACGAGCAGTACTTC. This encodes CASSYSERERSSYEQYF. The rearrangement links TRBV6-2 or TRBV6-3 to TRBJ2-7; D remains ambiguous. This CDR3 has 17 amino acids. Germline CDR1 MNHEY, CDR2 SVGEGT. V shed 0 bases and J shed 0 bases, with 15 bases lying between them.

The V and J genes are TRBV5-8 and TRBJ2-1; D not resolved. V shed 1 base and J shed 0 bases, with 8 bases lying between them. Germline V gives CDR1 SGHTS, CDR2 YDEGEE. CDR3 length: 15 amino acids. The CDR3 spells CASSLSGNSYNEQFF. CDR3 DNA: TGTGCCAGCAGCTTGTCGGGTAACTCCTACAATGAGCAGTTCTTC.

This chain joins TRBV18 and TRBJ2-6; 7 positions agree with TRBD1. CDR3 length: 18 amino acids. After removal of 6 bases from V and 0 bases from J, the junction contained 11 bases not matched to a gene. The germline gives CDR1 KGHSH, CDR2 LQKENI. CDR3 DNA sequence: TGTGCCAGCTCCCCCTGGACAGGTATTTTCTCTGGGGCCAACGTCCTGACTTTC. It yields the protein CASSPWTGIFSGANVLTF. The variable domain in full, completed from reference TRBV18 and TRBJ2-6, reads NAGVMQNPRHLVRRRGQEARLRCSPMKGHSHVYWYRQLPEEGLKFMVYLQKENIIDESGMPKERFSAEFPKEGPSILRIQQVVRGDSAAYFCASSPWTGIFSGANVLTFGAGSRLTVL.

V usage is TRBV15 and J usage is TRBJ1-2; D gene uncertain. The CDR3 is made up of 16 amino acids. Germline V gives CDR1 LNHNV, CDR2 YYDKDF (reference sequence). Trimming left V 0 bases short and J 7 bases short, with 18 bases between. The DNA for the CDR3 is TGTGCCACCAGCAGAGATGCAAAGGCTCCGGGTCGTGGCTACACCTTC. It encodes CATSRDAKAPGRGYTF.

The J gene is TRBJ1-1, the V gene TRBV28; 8 nucleotides line up with TRBD1. There are 14 residues in the CDR3. Germline CDR1 is MDHEN and CDR2 is SYDVKM. V shed 7 bases and J 4 bases; nucleotides not matched to a gene: 8. CDR3 sequence reads: CASTPDRGLTEAFF. CDR3 coding DNA: TGTGCCAGCACCCCAGACAGGGGACTCACTGAAGCTTTCTTT. The entire variable domain, with the rest obtained from reference TRBV28 and TRBJ1-1, is as follows: DVKVTQSSRYLVKRTGEKVFLECVQDMDHENMFWYRQDPGLGLRLIYFSYDVKMKEKGDIPEGYSVSREKKERFSLILESASTNQTSMYLCASTPDRGLTEAFFGQGTRLTVV.

V usage is TRBV9 and J usage is TRBJ1-2; TRBD1 might be the D (6 bases). Trimming stripped 0 bases from V and 1 base from J, with 13 bases between. CDR1 and CDR2 (germline): SGDLS, YYNGEE. The CDR3 is made up of 16 amino acids. For the CDR3, the DNA is TGTGCCAGCAGCGTAGCCGCGGGGGCGCTTAACTATGGCTACACCTTC. As protein: CASSVAAGALNYGYTF.

This chain links TRBV28 with TRBJ2-7; D call uncertain. Germline CDR1 is MDHEN and CDR2 is SYDVKM. V lost 3 bases to trimming and J lost 2 bases, with 11 bases between them. This CDR3 region has 14 residues. The CDR3 here is CASSFEDTTYEQYF. The CDR3 bases are TGTGCCAGCAGTTTCGAGGATACTACCTACGAGCAGTACTTC.

The chain has TRBV10-2 and TRBJ2-1; no clear D. Germline V lookup: CDR1 WSHSY, CDR2 SAAADI. Trimming pared 9 bases from V and 6 bases from J, leaving 15 bases between. CDR3 length equals 13 residues. DNA of the CDR3: TGCGCCAGTGTCTCACGAACACCCAATGAGCAGTTCTTC. It is translated as CASVSRTPNEQFF.

The V gene is TRBV18, the J gene TRBJ2-2; 8 bases map to TRBD2. The CDR3 totals 16 residues. Germline lookup yields CDR1 KGHSH and CDR2 LQKENI. Germline trimming cut 2 bases from V and 1 base from J; bases unmatched to any gene: 3. The CDR3 region is CASSPMRGENTGELFF. CDR3 in DNA: TGTGCCAGCTCACCAATGCGGGGGGAGAACACCGGGGAGCTGTTTTTT.

J is TRBJ2-1 and V is TRBV13, with 8 positions matching TRBD1. CDR3 length: 13 amino acids. Germline CDR1 is PRHDT and CDR2 is FYEKMQ (reference sequence). Trimming cost V 6 bases and J 12 bases; bases outside gene matches: 10. CDR3 region: CASRTNPGTGQFF. CDR3 sequence (DNA): TGTGCCAGCAGAACCAACCCCGGGACAGGGCAGTTCTTC.

The rearrangement links TRBV29-1 to TRBJ1-3, with TRBD1 identical over 8 bases. The CDR3 length is 11 residues. The V gene end was trimmed by 6 bases and the J gene end by 9 bases; junction bases not matched to a gene: 4. CDR1 is SQVTM, CDR2 ANQGSEA, per germline. CDR3 sequence: CSVEDRVTIYF. DNA of the CDR3: TGCAGCGTCGAGGACAGGGTCACCATATATTTT.

The rearrangement uses TRBV5-1 and TRBJ2-2, with TRBD1 matching 9 bases. After removal of 4 bases from V and 2 bases from J, the junction contained 6 bases not matched to a gene. The V gene's germline CDR1 is SGHRS and CDR2 YFSETQ. The CDR3 loop spans 16 amino acids. The CDR3 sequence: CASSPRTGVNTGELFF. In nucleotides, the CDR3 is TGCGCCAGCAGCCCTCGGACAGGGGTAAACACCGGGGAGCTGTTTTTT.

V gene TRBV7-6 combines with J gene TRBJ2-5; no clear D. Germline lookup yields CDR1 SGHVS and CDR2 FNYEAQ. This CDR3 comprises 15 residues. V lost 1 base to trimming and J lost 1 base, with 10 bases between them. CDR3 nucleotides: TGTGCCAGCAGCTTAGGGTGGATACCCCAAGAGACCCAGTACTTC. It encodes CASSLGWIPQETQYF.

This chain connects TRBV28 to TRBJ2-1; D tentatively reads TRBD1 or TRBD2 (6 bases each). CDR1 MDHEN and CDR2 SYDVKM come from the germline V gene. Deletions cut 8 bases from V and 8 bases from J, with 19 bases between. There are 14 residues in the CDR3. CDR3 DNA sequence: TGTGCCAGCTGCCCCCCGGGGGCAGTCGATGAGCAGTTCTTC. It translates to CASCPPGAVDEQFF.

This clone turned up a few times. The V gene is TRBV6-6, the J gene TRBJ2-7; 7 nucleotides align to TRBD2. This CDR3 contains 14 residues. Germline CDR1 is MNHNY and CDR2 is SVGAGI (reference sequence). The J segment lost 1 base and the V segment lost 4 bases, leaving 4 bases of the junction unmatched. The CDR3 nucleotides read TGTGCCAGCAGTTCACTAGCGTCGTCCTACGAGCAGTACTTC. It codes for CASSSLASSYEQYF.

The chain couples TRBV11-2 to TRBJ2-1; D unclear. This CDR3 comprises 12 residues. Germline CDR1 SGHAT, CDR2 FQNNGV. V lost 5 bases and J lost 9, with 11 bases in between. The CDR3 DNA is TGTGCCAGCAGCCCTACATCGGTTGAGCAGTTCTTC. Translated, it gives CASSPTSVEQFF.

This clone was found once. The genes are TRBV7-2 and TRBJ2-3, with unresolved D. This CDR3 spans 14 amino acids. Looked up from germline, CDR1 is SGHTA and CDR2 is FQGNSA. The V and J ends lost 5 bases and 5 bases respectively, with 14 bases between them. CDR3: CASSRLSKRDTQYF. CDR3 sequence (DNA): TGTGCCAGCAGCCGGCTATCAAAGCGAGATACGCAGTATTTT.

V is TRBV2 and J is TRBJ2-1, with D uncertain. This CDR3 comprises 15 residues. The V end lost 3 bases, the J end lost 4 bases, and 13 bases lay between the germline ends. CDR1 is SNHLY and CDR2 is FYNNEI in the germline V gene. In nucleotides, the CDR3 is TGTGCCAGCAGTGATGGGGAAGTGGGATACAATGAGCAGTTCTTC. Encoded protein: CASSDGEVGYNEQFF.